The present T cell receptor beta chain was sequenced within a study of beta chain features in type 1 diabetes. General study results and limits: Shortening that was moderate but significant affected the TCRB CDR3s of Type 1 diabetes patients in all four CD4+ subsets.

This CDR3 spans 13 amino acids. V lost 4 bases, J lost 0 bases, and 3 bases lay in between. Germline assignment: CDR1 MNHEY and CDR2 SMNVEV (reference sequence). Each of the CD4+ naive, central memory, regulatory and stem cell-like memory populations was sorted via CD45RO/CCR7/CD25/CD127/CD95/CD27. This clone was counted between two and nine times. As yet, its antigen is unknown. Reverse transcription of all isolated RNA meant that expressed TCRB transcripts were sequenced. This table comes from immunoSEQ multiplex PCR, and its TCRdb copy is limited to in-frame clones, with some not included. Counted here are 600,000 to 700,000 clones, 12% occurring once; the ten biggest clones make up around 0.12%.

Sequences were obtained from naive CD4+ T cells from blood. This clonotype was obtained from a man under 40 with type 1 diabetes. The chain couples TRBV27 to TRBJ2-2; no definite D call. CDR3 in amino acids: CASSYTNTGELFF. The CDR3 DNA reads TGTGCCAGCAGTTACACGAACACCGGGGAGCTGTTTTTT.